These T cell receptor beta chains were read from a single sample in a study of Ad26.COV2.S vaccination and SARS-CoV-2 variants. The method was immunoSEQ multiplex PCR; TCRdb's version includes in-frame clones alone and lacks a portion of them. The sample contains roughly 700,000 clones, roughly 90% of which appear only once. Sequenced here: peripheral blood, sampled in a trial of Ad26.COV2.S vaccine versus placebo. These receptors were taken from a person between 18 and 65 years old who received the Ad26.COV2.S COVID-19 vaccine or a placebo. Each CDR3 is given with its conserved first and last residue. The D gene is left open where the match is weak. The size entry is marked missing in some rows and otherwise reads once, few, many or a size class.

>few|TRBD1|TRBV29-1|TRBJ2-2
CSVWRQGNTGELFF
TGCAGCGTCTGGAGACAGGGTAACACCGGGGAGCTGTTTTTT
>NA|NA|TRBV3-1/TRBV3-2|TRBJ2-3
CASSQRDLLGTDTQYF
TGTGCCAGCAGCCAAAGGGACCTCCTCGGCACAGATACGCAGTATTTT
>NA|TRBD1|TRBV9|TRBJ1-2
CASSGGQPLYGYTF
TGTGCCAGCAGCGGGGGACAGCCTCTCTATGGCTACACCTTC
>NA|NA|TRBV6-5|TRBJ1-1
CASGGSWNTEAFF
TGTGCCAGCGGAGGCTCTTGGAACACTGAAGCTTTCTTT
>NA|NA|TRBV30|TRBJ2-3
CAWSVGLLTQYF
TGTGCCTGGAGTGTAGGACTTCTTACGCAGTATTTT
>NA|NA|TRBV19|TRBJ1-5
CASSILDRGPQHF
TGTGCCAGTAGTATCTTGGACAGAGGGCCCCAGCATTTT
>NA|NA|TRBV10-3|TRBJ2-5
CAISESDVSAQYF
TGTGCCATCAGTGAGTCGGATGTTTCGGCCCAGTACTTC
>NA|NA|TRBV30|TRBJ1-2
CAWSEYWNYGYTF
TGTGCCTGGAGTGAGTATTGGAACTATGGCTACACCTTC
>once|NA|TRBV7-9|TRBJ2-6
CASSLRGSGANVLTF
TGTGCCAGCAGCTTAAGAGGGTCTGGGGCCAACGTCCTGACTTTC
>NA|TRBD1|TRBV12-5|TRBJ1-1
CASGLGQGNTEAFF
TGTGCTAGTGGTTTGGGACAGGGGAACACTGAAGCTTTCTTT
>once|NA|TRBV18|TRBJ1-1
CASSPPGSNTEAFF
TGTGCCAGCTCACCGCCGGGCTCGAACACTGAAGCTTTCTTT
>NA|NA|TRBV3-1/TRBV3-2|TRBJ2-3
CASSLSGLTSDPQYF
TGTGCCAGCAGCCTAAGCGGACTAACCAGCGACCCGCAGTATTTT
>NA|TRBD1|TRBV9|TRBJ1-2
CASSARTGRMDGYTF
TGTGCCAGCAGCGCCAGGACAGGGAGAATGGATGGCTACACCTTC
>NA|NA|TRBV5-4|TRBJ2-7
CASRLDVRTAPYEQYF
TGTGCCAGCAGACTTGATGTACGGACAGCCCCCTACGAGCAGTACTTC
>NA|NA|TRBV6-1|TRBJ2-7
CASSEARIRGEQYF
TGTGCCAGCAGTGAAGCCCGGATTCGGGGCGAGCAGTACTTC